This T cell receptor (beta chain) was observed in a study of early T cells in non-severe SARS-CoV-2 infection. MiXCR, applied by TCRdb to the 5' RACE reads, yields one record per CDR3 protein. The table records some 91,000 distinct CDR3 sequences, roughly 9.6% of them present only once. CDR1 and CDR2 from the germline V gene are LNHDA and SQIVND (reference sequence). The CDR3 runs to 13 residues. V gave up 9 bases and J gave up 5 bases; unmatched junction bases: 9. This clonotype appeared a few times. The starting material was whole blood, obtained at baseline. The genes are TRBV19 and TRBJ2-7; 8 bases match TRBD1. This TCR was sampled from an adult who was a healthcare worker with PCR-confirmed SARS-CoV-2 infection or an uninfected control (not recorded which). CDR3 sequence: CASKGQGSNEQYF. CDR3 DNA: TGTGCCAGCAAAGGACAGGGAAGCAACGAGCAGTACTTC.